This T cell receptor (beta chain) was found in a study of identical twins. Study outcomes and limitations: Weaker excess twin sharing was seen among beta out-of-frame sequences. Abundant beta clonotypes from cord blood had fewer insertions, unlike memory repertoires, which showed none.

Template switching created a universal primer site, and the cDNA included unique molecular identifiers. MiXCR, applied by TCRdb to the 5' RACE reads, yields one record per CDR3 protein. The sample lists around 100,000 distinct CDR3 sequences; 4.5% to 6.5% were seen once. V lost 0 bases to trimming and J lost 6 bases; unmatched junction nucleotides: 4. CDR3 length equals 15 residues. Germline V CDR1 and CDR2: SGHRS, YFSETQ. As to this clonotype: The antigen remains unidentified.

The V and J genes are TRBV5-1 and TRBJ2-1; 9 bases align to TRBD2. Input material: memory T cells sorted from blood. The origin of this receptor is a woman aged 45-65 years in good health. DNA for the CDR3: TGCGCCAGCAGCTTGGCGGCGGGAGGGGGCAATGAGCAGTTCTTC. As protein: CASSLAAGGGNEQFF.